Here is one TCR beta chain with its context. Its target is unknown. The CDR3 is 14 residues long. Germline CDR1 is MNHEY and CDR2 is SMNVEV (reference sequence). Trimming at V came to 2 bases and at J to 2 bases, leaving 3 bases not matched to a gene. This entry belongs to a study of cytomegalovirus exposure and HLA in healthy donors. Study findings and constraints: Most TCR beta V segments were productive about 87% or about 30% of the time in an earlier analysis. Later analysis identified a missense DCLRE1C variant that was linked to TCR beta V- and J-gene trimming.

Primers: 60 Vbeta forward and 13 Jbeta reverse. TCRdb's copy holds only in-frame clones and misses some; the assay was immunoSEQ multiplex PCR. The sample lists approximately 77,000 clones, roughly 76% occurring once. It was healthy bone marrow donors who served as donors. The material sequenced was PBMCs. This clonotype originated in a male donor in good health and CMV-seropositive. The chain has TRBV27 and TRBJ2-7, with TRBD2 matching over 7 bases. In DNA form, the CDR3 reads TGTGCCAGCAGTTTAGTTGCGGGAGCCTACGAGCAGTACTTC. This gives the protein CASSLVAGAYEQYF.